These 25 T cell receptor beta chains originate from one sample sequenced in a study of cytotoxic CD8 clonotypes in ibrutinib-treated CLL. Assay: immunoSEQ multiplex PCR; the TCRdb copy retains only in-frame clones and omits some. The sample gives hundreds of thousands of clones, about 80% of which show up once; roughly 7% is in the top ten. This specimen consisted of PBMCs, obtained before ibrutinib treatment. The source of these receptors is a human donor with chronic lymphocytic leukemia.

The V call is TRBV10-3, the J call TRBJ1-2; D remains ambiguous. The CDR3 runs to 12 residues. Trimming shortened V by 9 bases and J by 8 bases, and 16 bases separated the two germline ends. Looked up from germline, CDR1 is ENHRY and CDR2 is SYGVKD. CDR3 sequence: CAIEETGVGYTF. The DNA of the CDR3 is TGTGCCATAGAGGAGACGGGAGTAGGCTACACCTTC.

This sequence joins TRBV5-4 and TRBJ2-7; 8 nucleotides align to TRBD2. The CDR3 runs 15 residues. CDR1 and CDR2 from the germline V gene are SGHNT and YYREEE (reference sequence). After removal of 2 bases from V and 6 bases from J, the junction contained 10 bases not matched to a gene. The CDR3 loop reads CASSLKAGESSEQYF. The CDR3 DNA reads TGTGCCAGCAGCTTAAAAGCGGGAGAGTCGAGCGAGCAGTACTTC.

The V gene is TRBV5-7, the J gene TRBJ2-7; D is ambiguous. TRBV5-7 falls under the ORF class, with uncertain function. The V gene lost 1 base and the J gene lost 0 bases, with 14 bases spanning the gap. The CDR3 contains 16 residues. This CDR3 is CASSLFLCTLSYEQYF. The CDR3 DNA reads as TGTGCCAGCAGCTTGTTTCTGTGTACCCTCTCCTACGAGCAGTACTTC.

This clone was seen once. The chain is built from TRBV30 and TRBJ2-2, with 8 bases that match TRBD1. V was clipped by 5 bases and J by 0 bases; unmatched bases: 11. Germline V CDR1 and CDR2: GTSNPN, SVGIG (reference sequence). This CDR3 comprises 17 residues. CDR3 in amino acids: CAWYPGQEIPNTGELFF. CDR3 sequence (DNA): TGTGCCTGGTATCCGGGACAGGAGATTCCGAACACCGGGGAGCTGTTTTTT. The whole variable domain, filled in from reference TRBV30 and TRBJ2-2, reads SQTIHQWPATLVQPVGSPLSLECTVEGTSNPNLYWYRQAAGRGLQLLFYSVGIGQISSEVPQNLSASRPQDRQFILSSKKLLLSDSGFYLCAWYPGQEIPNTGELFFGEGSRLTVL.

This clone came up once. The sample contains more than one DNA sequence encoding this CDR3. The chain joins TRBV6-1 to TRBJ1-2; the D is unclear. The germline gives CDR1 MNHNS, CDR2 SASEGT. The CDR3 is made up of 13 amino acids. The V end was cut by 0 bases, the J end by 3 bases, with 5 bases between. CDR3 loop: CASSEAWYYGYTF. The CDR3 DNA reads as TGTGCCAGCAGTGAAGCGTGGTACTATGGCTACACCTTC.

The chain recombines TRBV4-1 with TRBJ2-1; 8 bases are shared with TRBD2. Germline CDR1 and CDR2: MGHRA and YSYEKL. The CDR3 has 16 amino acids. V gave up 0 bases and J gave up 9 bases; unmatched junction bases: 10. The CDR3 loop reads CASSQERTSRVAEQFF. Here the CDR3 DNA reads TGCGCCAGCAGCCAAGAAAGGACTAGCCGGGTAGCTGAGCAGTTCTTC.

This chain's CDR3 is CASSPTPTGGVNEQFF. As DNA, the CDR3 is TGTGCCAGCTCACCCACCCCAACGGGAGGGGTTAATGAGCAGTTCTTC. This chain joins TRBV18 and TRBJ2-1, with 8 bases aligning to TRBD2. The CDR3 contains 16 residues. Germline V gene sequence: CDR1 KGHSH, CDR2 LQKENI. Trimming took 3 bases from V and 7 from J; bases not matched to a gene: 11. Based on the CDR3 plus reference TRBV18 and TRBJ2-1, the full variable domain is NAGVMQNPRHLVRRRGQEARLRCSPMKGHSHVYWYRQLPEEGLKFMVYLQKENIIDESGMPKERFSAEFPKEGPSILRIQQVVRGDSAAYFCASSPTPTGGVNEQFFGPGTRLTVL.

V is TRBV7-9 and J is TRBJ2-1, with TRBD2 identical over 14 bases. Unmatched junction bases numbered 2, after V lost 5 bases and J lost 2 bases. The CDR3 is 16 residues long. CDR1 and CDR2 (germline): SEHNR, FQNEAQ (reference sequence). CDR3 sequence reads: CASSGGLAGAYNEQFF. In DNA, the CDR3 is TGTGCCAGCAGCGGGGGACTAGCGGGAGCCTACAATGAGCAGTTCTTC.

The rearrangement links TRBV4-2 to TRBJ1-2, with D tentatively TRBD1 (5 bases). From germline, CDR1 is LGHNA and CDR2 YNFKEQ. The CDR3 spans 17 residues. V lost 1 base and J 4 bases, leaving 19 bases between the germline ends. CDR3 bases: TGTGCCAGCAGCCAAGGTCTATCGGCAGGGCGGTCCTATGGCTACACCTTC. It encodes CASSQGLSAGRSYGYTF.

This clone has just a few counts. The same CDR3 can be traced to other DNA sequences in this sample. The V gene is TRBV28, the J gene TRBJ1-3; possible D gene TRBD1, 6 bases. The ends were cut back, 3 bases at V and 2 bases at J, with 8 bases in the middle. Per germline, CDR1 MDHEN and CDR2 SYDVKM. CDR3 size: 14 residues. CDR3 sequence: CASSLTGTGNTIYF. The CDR3 DNA sequence: TGTGCCAGCAGTTTGACAGGCACTGGAAACACCATATATTTT.

As DNA, the CDR3 is TGTGCCAGCAGCGTAGACCGGGGGGCCTACAATGAGCAGTTCTTC. Amino acid sequence: CASSVDRGAYNEQFF. V gene TRBV9 combines with J gene TRBJ2-1, with 7 bases identical to TRBD2. The CDR3 runs to 15 residues. The junction had 2 bases not matched to a gene; V was cut back by 0 bases and J by 2 bases. Germline-derived CDR1 and CDR2 are SGDLS and YYNGEE.

The genes are TRBV5-1 and TRBJ2-7; 10 bases fit TRBD2. Germline CDR1 reads SGHRS; CDR2 reads YFSETQ. The CDR3 consists of 15 residues. The ends lost 0 bases at V and 3 bases at J; junction bases unmatched: 3. The CDR3 DNA reads TGCGCCAGCAGCTTGGGGACTAGCGGATACTACGAGCAGTACTTC. It yields the protein CASSLGTSGYYEQYF.

CDR3 loop: CASSPRTVIGQRRFF. The CDR3 DNA follows: TGTGCCAGCAGCCCTAGGACAGTAATCGGGCAAAGGAGGTTCTTC. The V call is TRBV7-8, the J call TRBJ2-1; the D gene is possibly TRBD1 (6 bases). V lost 5 bases and J lost 15, with 26 bases in between. Germline V gene lookup returns CDR1 SGHVS and CDR2 FQNEAQ. The CDR3 is 15 amino acids. The variable domain in full, with the rest retrieved from reference TRBV7-8 and TRBJ2-1, is GAGVSQSPRYKVAKRGQDVALRCDPISGHVSLFWYQQALGQGPEFLTYFQNEAQLDKSGLPSDRFFAERPEGSVSTLKIQRTQQEDSAVYLCASSPRTVIGQRRFFGPGTRLTVL.

The genes are TRBV27 and TRBJ2-7; D gene ambiguous. V was clipped by 5 bases and J by 3 bases, with 11 bases between them. There are 13 residues in the CDR3. The germline gives CDR1 MNHEY, CDR2 SMNVEV (reference sequence). The CDR3 loop reads CASSPRPHYEQYF. The CDR3 DNA follows: TGTGCCAGCAGTCCCCGTCCCCACTACGAGCAGTACTTC.

The V call is TRBV11-2, the J call TRBJ2-7; D gene unclear. CDR1 is SGHAT and CDR2 is FQNNGV in the germline V gene. This CDR3 is 12 amino acids long. V gave up 1 base and J gave up 5 bases, with 6 bases separating them. CDR3 sequence (DNA): TGTGCCAGCAGCTTAGCCCTTGACGAGCAGTACTTC. It encodes CASSLALDEQYF.

Notes on this clone: This same CDR3 is encoded by further DNA sequences in the sample. This chain uses TRBV9 with TRBJ2-1, with TRBD2 as a possible D gene (5 bases). This CDR3 is 15 amino acids long. Trimming stripped 1 base from V and 0 bases from J, with 8 bases between. Germline lookup yields CDR1 SGDLS and CDR2 YYNGEE. The CDR3 DNA is TGTGCCAGCAGCGTACTGGGGAGCTCCTACAATGAGCAGTTCTTC. It is translated as CASSVLGSSYNEQFF. Based on the CDR3 plus reference TRBV9 and TRBJ2-1, the full variable domain is DSGVTQTPKHLITATGQRVTLRCSPRSGDLSVYWYQQSLDQGLQFLIQYYNGEERAKGNILERFSAQQFPDLHSELNLSSLELGDSALYFCASSVLGSSYNEQFFGPGTRLTVL.

The chain is built from TRBV11-2 and TRBJ2-3, with 14 bases matching TRBD2. The ends lost 4 bases at V and 4 bases at J; junction bases unmatched: 4. Germline V gene data show CDR1 as SGHAT and CDR2 as FQNNGV. This CDR3 is built from 16 residues. The CDR3 spells CASSWTSGRYADTQYF. The CDR3 DNA reads TGTGCCAGCAGCTGGACTAGCGGGAGGTATGCAGATACGCAGTATTTT.

This rearrangement joins TRBV6-1 to TRBJ1-2; D not resolved. This CDR3 is 14 amino acids long. Per the germline V gene, CDR1 is MNHNS and CDR2 is SASEGT. V lost 6 bases to trimming and J lost 0 bases, with 11 bases between them. CDR3 region: CASRSGGSNYGYTF. For the CDR3, the DNA is TGTGCCAGCAGGTCAGGCGGGTCTAACTATGGCTACACCTTC.

The CDR3 region has the DNA TGCGCCAGCAGCCAGAGGGGACAGGGCGGGAACGCTAATGAAAAACTGTTTTTT. Its protein is CASSQRGQGGNANEKLFF. The rearrangement joins TRBV4-3 to TRBJ1-4; 9 nucleotides agree with TRBD1. CDR1 is LGHNA, CDR2 YSLEER, per germline. V lost 3 bases to trimming and J lost 3 bases; unmatched junction nucleotides: 11. This CDR3 region has 18 residues.

CDR3: CASSLPLQGLNTEAFF. Here the CDR3 DNA reads TGTGCCAGCAGCTTACCGTTACAGGGGCTGAACACTGAAGCTTTCTTT. The chain employs TRBV7-2 and TRBJ1-1, with 7 bases fitting TRBD1. Unmatched junction bases numbered 6, after V lost 2 bases and J lost 0 bases. CDR1 and CDR2 from the germline V gene are SGHTA and FQGNSA. This CDR3 has 16 amino acids.

J is TRBJ1-2 and V is TRBV11-2; no clear D gene. The CDR3 totals 13 residues. Germline V gene lookup returns CDR1 SGHAT and CDR2 FQNNGV. The V end lost 1 base, the J end lost 1 base, and 4 bases lay between the germline ends. The CDR3 protein is CASSLAFNYGYTF. In nucleotides, the CDR3 is TGTGCCAGCAGCTTAGCCTTTAACTATGGCTACACCTTC.

The chain uses TRBV13 and TRBJ2-2, with TRBD1 identical over 11 bases. Trimming took 1 base from V and 7 from J; bases not matched to a gene: 2. In germline, CDR1 is PRHDT, CDR2 FYEKMQ (reference sequence). This CDR3 has 15 amino acids. As DNA, the CDR3 is TGTGCCAGCAGCTTAGAGGGACAGGGGGACGGGGAGCTGTTTTTT. This translates into CASSLEGQGDGELFF. The full variable domain, in which reference TRBV13 and TRBJ2-2 provide the parts outside the CDR3, is AAGVIQSPRHLIKEKRETATLKCYPIPRHDTVYWYQQGPGQDPQFLISFYEKMQSDKGSIPDRFSAQQFSDYHSELNMSSLELGDSALYFCASSLEGQGDGELFFGEGSRLTVL.

The chain has TRBV5-6 and TRBJ2-6; no firm D call. Germline assignment: CDR1 SGHDT and CDR2 YYEEEE. The length of the CDR3 is 16 residues. Trimming took off 0 bases at V and 0 bases at J, with 7 bases between the two ends. The CDR3 loop reads CASSLAADSGANVLTF. The CDR3 DNA follows: TGTGCCAGCAGCTTGGCTGCCGACTCTGGGGCCAACGTCCTGACTTTC.

This clone was seen a few times. The V and J genes are TRBV11-3 and TRBJ1-1; maybe TRBD1 (6 bases). CDR3 length equals 14 residues. Between the trimmed V and J ends, which lost 3 bases and 3 bases, there was a span of 11 bases. The germline CDR1 and CDR2 sequences are SGHNT and YENEEA. The DNA for the CDR3 is TGTGCCAGCAGCTTGGGGTCAGGGGACACTGAAGCTTTCTTT. Amino acids: CASSLGSGDTEAFF.

Written as DNA, the CDR3 is TGTGCCAGCAGCAGAAGTGTAAGGTCCGCCTACAATGAGCAGTTCTTC. Protein: CASSRSVRSAYNEQFF. This chain joins TRBV11-3 and TRBJ2-1; unclear D gene. V lost 5 bases, J lost 2 bases, and 16 bases lay in between. The CDR3 extends over 16 amino acids. Germline V gives CDR1 SGHNT, CDR2 YENEEA.